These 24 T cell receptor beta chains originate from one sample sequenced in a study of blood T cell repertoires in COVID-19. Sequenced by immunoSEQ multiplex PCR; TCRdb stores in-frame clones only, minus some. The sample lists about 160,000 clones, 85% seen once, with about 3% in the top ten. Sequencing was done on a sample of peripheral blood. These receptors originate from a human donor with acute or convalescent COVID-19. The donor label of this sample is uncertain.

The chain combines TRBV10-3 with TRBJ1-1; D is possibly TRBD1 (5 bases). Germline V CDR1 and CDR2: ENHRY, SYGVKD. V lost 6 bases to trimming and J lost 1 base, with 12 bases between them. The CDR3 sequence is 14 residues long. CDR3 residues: CAISPTGPNTEAFF. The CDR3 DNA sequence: TGTGCCATCAGCCCTACAGGACCGAACACTGAAGCTTTCTTT.

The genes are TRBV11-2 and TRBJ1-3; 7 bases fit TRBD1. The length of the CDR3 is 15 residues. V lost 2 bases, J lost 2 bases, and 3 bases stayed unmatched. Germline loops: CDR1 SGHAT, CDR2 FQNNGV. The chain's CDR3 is CASSLKGATGNTIYF. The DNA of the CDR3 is TGTGCCAGCAGCTTAAAGGGGGCTACTGGAAACACCATATATTTT.

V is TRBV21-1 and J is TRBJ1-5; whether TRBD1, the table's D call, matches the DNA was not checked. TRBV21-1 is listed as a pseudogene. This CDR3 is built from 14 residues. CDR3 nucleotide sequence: TGTGCCAGCAGCAAAGGGGGCGCAAATCAGCCCCAGCATTTT. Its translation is CASSKGGANQPQHF.

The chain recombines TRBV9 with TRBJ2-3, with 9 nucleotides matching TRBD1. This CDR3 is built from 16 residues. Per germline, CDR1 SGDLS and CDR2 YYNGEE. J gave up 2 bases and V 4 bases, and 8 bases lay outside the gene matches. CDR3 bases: TGTGCCAGCAGCCCGCCCGGGACAGGGTACACAGATACGCAGTATTTT. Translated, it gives CASSPPGTGYTDTQYF.

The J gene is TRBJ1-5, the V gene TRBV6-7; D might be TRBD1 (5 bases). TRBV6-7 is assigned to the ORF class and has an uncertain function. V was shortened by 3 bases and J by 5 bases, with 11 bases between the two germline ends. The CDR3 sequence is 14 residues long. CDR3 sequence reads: CASSYVRGHQPQHF. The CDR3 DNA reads TGTGCCAGCAGTTATGTAAGGGGCCATCAGCCCCAGCATTTT.

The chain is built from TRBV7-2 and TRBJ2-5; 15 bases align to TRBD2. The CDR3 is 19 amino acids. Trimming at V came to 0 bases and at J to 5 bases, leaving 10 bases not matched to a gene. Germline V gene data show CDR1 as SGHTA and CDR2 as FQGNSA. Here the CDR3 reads CASSLASRWTSGGAETQYF. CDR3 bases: TGTGCCAGCAGCTTAGCCAGCCGGTGGACTAGCGGGGGGGCTGAGACCCAGTACTTC.

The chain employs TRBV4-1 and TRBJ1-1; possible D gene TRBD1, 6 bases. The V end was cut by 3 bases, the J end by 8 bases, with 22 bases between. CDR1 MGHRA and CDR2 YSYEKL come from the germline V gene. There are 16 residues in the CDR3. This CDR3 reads CASSHALDRKNPEAFF. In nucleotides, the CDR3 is TGCGCCAGCAGCCATGCGTTGGACAGAAAAAACCCAGAAGCTTTCTTT.

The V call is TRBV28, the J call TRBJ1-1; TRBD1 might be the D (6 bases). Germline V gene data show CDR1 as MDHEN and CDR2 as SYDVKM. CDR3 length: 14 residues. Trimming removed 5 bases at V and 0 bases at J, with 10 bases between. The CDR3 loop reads CASSRRGVNTEAFF. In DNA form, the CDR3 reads TGTGCCAGCAGTCGCAGGGGAGTGAACACTGAAGCTTTCTTT.

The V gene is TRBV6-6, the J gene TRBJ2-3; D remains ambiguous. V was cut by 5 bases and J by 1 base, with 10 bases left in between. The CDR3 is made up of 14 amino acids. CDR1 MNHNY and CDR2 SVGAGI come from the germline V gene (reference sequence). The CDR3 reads CASSNPGGTDTQYF. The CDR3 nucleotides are TGTGCCAGCAGTAACCCAGGTGGCACAGATACGCAGTATTTT.

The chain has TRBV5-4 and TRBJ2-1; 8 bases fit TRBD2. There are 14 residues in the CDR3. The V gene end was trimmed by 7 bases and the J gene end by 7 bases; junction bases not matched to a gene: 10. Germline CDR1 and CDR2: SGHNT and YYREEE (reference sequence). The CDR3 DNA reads TGTGCCAGCGCGGGGGGCGGAGGGGTGAATGAGCAGTTCTTC. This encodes CASAGGGGVNEQFF.

The chain's CDR3 is CASSPMTGGITTNEKLFF. The CDR3 DNA is TGTGCCAGCTCACCAATGACAGGGGGCATAACAACTAATGAAAAACTGTTTTTT. This rearrangement joins TRBV18 to TRBJ1-4; 10 bases are shared with TRBD1. Per the germline V gene, CDR1 is KGHSH and CDR2 is LQKENI. The CDR3 runs 18 residues. V lost 2 bases to trimming and J lost 0 bases; unmatched junction nucleotides: 6.

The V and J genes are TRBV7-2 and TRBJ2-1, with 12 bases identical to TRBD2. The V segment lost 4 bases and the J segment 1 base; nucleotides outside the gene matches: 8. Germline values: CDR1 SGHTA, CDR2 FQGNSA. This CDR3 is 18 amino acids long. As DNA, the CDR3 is TGTGCCAGCAGCTCGGCTAGCGGGGGGGGTGCATCCTACAATGAGCAGTTCTTC. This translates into CASSSASGGGASYNEQFF.

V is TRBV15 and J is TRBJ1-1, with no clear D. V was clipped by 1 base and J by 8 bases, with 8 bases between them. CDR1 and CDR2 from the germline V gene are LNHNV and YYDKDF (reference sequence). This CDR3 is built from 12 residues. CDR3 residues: CATSRVGEEAFF. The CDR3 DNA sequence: TGTGCCACCAGCAGAGTCGGGGAGGAAGCTTTCTTT.

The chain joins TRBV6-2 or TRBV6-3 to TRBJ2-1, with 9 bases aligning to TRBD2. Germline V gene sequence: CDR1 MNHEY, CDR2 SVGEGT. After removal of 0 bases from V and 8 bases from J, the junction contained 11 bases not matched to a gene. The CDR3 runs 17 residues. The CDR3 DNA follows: TGTGCCAGCAGTTACTCCCTAGCGGGGTCCCCCCGGTATGAGCAGTTCTTC. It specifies CASSYSLAGSPRYEQFF.

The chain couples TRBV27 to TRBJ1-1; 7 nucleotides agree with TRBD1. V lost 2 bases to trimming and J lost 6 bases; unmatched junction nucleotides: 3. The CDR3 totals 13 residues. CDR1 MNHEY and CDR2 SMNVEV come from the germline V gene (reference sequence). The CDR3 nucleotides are TGTGCCAGCAGTTTACAGGACAGGCCTGAAGCTTTCTTT. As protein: CASSLQDRPEAFF.

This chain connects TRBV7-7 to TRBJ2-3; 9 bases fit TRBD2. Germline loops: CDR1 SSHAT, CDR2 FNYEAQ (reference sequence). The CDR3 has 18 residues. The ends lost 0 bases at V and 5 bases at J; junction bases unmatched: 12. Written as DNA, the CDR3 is TGTGCCAGCAGCTTAGCTTTTCAGGGACTAGCCGGTAGAGATACGCAGTATTTT. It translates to CASSLAFQGLAGRDTQYF. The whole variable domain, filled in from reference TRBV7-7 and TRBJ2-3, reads GAGVSQSPRYKVTKRGQDVTLRCDPISSHATLYWYQQALGQGPEFLTYFNYEAQPDKSGLPSDRFSAERPEGSISTLTIQRTEQRDSAMYRCASSLAFQGLAGRDTQYFGPGTRLTVL.

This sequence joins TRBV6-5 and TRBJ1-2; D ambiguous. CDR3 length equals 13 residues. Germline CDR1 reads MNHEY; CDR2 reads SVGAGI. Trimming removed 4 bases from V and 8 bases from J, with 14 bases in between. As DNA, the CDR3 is TGTGCCAGCAGTTCGCCGGGAATGAGGGGCTACACCTTC. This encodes CASSSPGMRGYTF.

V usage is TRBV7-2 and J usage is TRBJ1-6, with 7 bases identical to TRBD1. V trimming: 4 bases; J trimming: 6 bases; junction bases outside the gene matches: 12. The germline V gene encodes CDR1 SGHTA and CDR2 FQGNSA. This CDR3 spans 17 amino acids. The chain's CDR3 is CASSSLTGYRLNSPLHF. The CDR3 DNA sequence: TGTGCCAGCAGCTCCCTGACAGGGTACCGTCTTAATTCACCCCTCCACTTT.

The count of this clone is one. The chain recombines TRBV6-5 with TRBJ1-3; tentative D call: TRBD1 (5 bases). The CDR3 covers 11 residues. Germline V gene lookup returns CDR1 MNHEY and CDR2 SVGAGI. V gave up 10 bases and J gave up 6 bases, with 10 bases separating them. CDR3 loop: CATREENTIYF. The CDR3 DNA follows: TGTGCCACCAGGGAGGAAAACACCATATATTTT.

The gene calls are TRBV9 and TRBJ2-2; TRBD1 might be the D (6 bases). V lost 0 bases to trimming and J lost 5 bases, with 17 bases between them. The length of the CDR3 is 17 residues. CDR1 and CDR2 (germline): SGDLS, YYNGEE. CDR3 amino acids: CASSVGGSGANTGELFF. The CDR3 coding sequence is TGTGCCAGCAGCGTAGGGGGGTCAGGGGCCAATACCGGGGAGCTGTTTTTT.

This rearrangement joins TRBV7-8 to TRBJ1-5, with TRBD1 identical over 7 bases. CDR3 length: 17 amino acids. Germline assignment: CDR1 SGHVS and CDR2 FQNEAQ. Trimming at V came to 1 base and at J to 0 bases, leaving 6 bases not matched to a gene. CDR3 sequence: CASSLEGALYSNQPQHF. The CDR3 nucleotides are TGTGCCAGCAGCTTAGAGGGGGCTCTGTATAGCAATCAGCCCCAGCATTTT.

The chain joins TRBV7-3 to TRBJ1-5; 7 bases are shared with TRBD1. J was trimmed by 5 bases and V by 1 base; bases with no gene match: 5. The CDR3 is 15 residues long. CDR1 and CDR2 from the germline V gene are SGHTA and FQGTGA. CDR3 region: CASSLKGQFHQPQHF. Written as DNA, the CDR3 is TGTGCCAGCAGCTTAAAGGGACAGTTTCATCAGCCCCAGCATTTT.

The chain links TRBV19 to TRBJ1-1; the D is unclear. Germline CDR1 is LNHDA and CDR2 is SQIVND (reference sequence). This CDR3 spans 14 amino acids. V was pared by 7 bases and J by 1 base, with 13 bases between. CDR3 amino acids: CASTRREGNTEAFF. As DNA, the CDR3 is TGTGCCAGTACACGAAGGGAGGGGAACACTGAAGCTTTCTTT.

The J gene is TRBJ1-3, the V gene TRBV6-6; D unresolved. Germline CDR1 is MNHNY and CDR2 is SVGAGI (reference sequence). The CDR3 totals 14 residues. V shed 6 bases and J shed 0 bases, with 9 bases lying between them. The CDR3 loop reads CASRVAGSGNTIYF. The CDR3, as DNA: TGTGCCAGCAGGGTCGCAGGCTCTGGAAACACCATATATTTT.